The rows below give T cell receptor beta chains drawn from one sample of a study of OX40 agonist ivuxolimab in advanced cancers. This table comes from immunoSEQ multiplex PCR, and its TCRdb copy is limited to in-frame clones, with some not included. Seen here are some 50,000 clones, 85% to 90% observed once, and the top ten hold roughly 5%. The sample in question was CD4+ or CD8+ T cells sorted from blood, obtained in a trial of the OX40 agonist ivuxolimab. Receptor source: an adult with an advanced solid tumor such as melanoma, head and neck, liver or kidney cancer. CDR3s include the opening cysteine and the closing phenylalanine or tryptophan. D genes are given only for firm matches.

J,D,V,CDR3,DNA
TRBJ2-7,-,TRBV5-4,CASSSPARGYEQYF,TGTGCCAGCAGCTCCCCCGCCAGGGGCTACGAGCAGTACTTC
TRBJ2-7,TRBD1,TRBV4-2,CASSLGQGYEQYF,TGTGCCAGCAGCTTAGGACAGGGTTACGAGCAGTACTTC
TRBJ2-5,-,TRBV5-6,CASSLERGRDTQETQYF,TGTGCCAGCAGCTTGGAAAGGGGCCGGGACACCCAAGAGACCCAGTACTTC
TRBJ2-5,-,TRBV11-3,CASSPNGETQYF,TGTGCCAGCAGCCCCAACGGGGAGACCCAGTACTTC
TRBJ1-5,-,TRBV5-5,CASSLTGLISNQPQHF,TGTGCCAGCAGCTTGACGGGACTGATTAGCAATCAGCCCCAGCATTTT
TRBJ2-7,-,TRBV6-6,CASSYEEVYEQYF,TGTGCCAGCAGTTACGAGGAGGTCTACGAGCAGTACTTC
TRBJ2-2,-,TRBV5-1,CASSLNSLTGELFF,TGCGCCAGCAGCCTAAACAGTCTCACCGGGGAGCTGTTTTTT
TRBJ2-6,-,TRBV5-1,CASSSLRVGDFSSGANVLTF,TGCGCCAGCAGCTCCCTTCGGGTAGGGGACTTTTCCTCTGGGGCCAACGTCCTGACTTTC
TRBJ2-2,TRBD1,TRBV11-3,CASSQGGPGELFF,TGTGCCAGCAGCCAAGGGGGCCCCGGGGAGCTGTTTTTT
TRBJ2-7,-,TRBV6-6,CASSRGRGSGEQYF,TGTGCCAGCAGCCGGGGCCGGGGTTCCGGCGAGCAGTACTTC
TRBJ2-1,-,TRBV10-3,CAIMEGSGNEQFF,TGTGCCATCATGGAGGGGTCCGGCAATGAGCAGTTCTTC
TRBJ1-3,-,TRBV7-2,CASSLQGSPGNTIYF,TGTGCCAGCAGCTTACAGGGGAGTCCTGGAAACACCATATATTTT
TRBJ2-7,-,TRBV7-8,CASSFKDEQYF,TGTGCCAGCAGCTTTAAGGACGAGCAGTACTTC
TRBJ1-5,-,TRBV6-1,CASSDYRGLNQPQHF,TGTGCCAGCAGTGATTACCGGGGATTGAATCAGCCCCAGCATTTT
TRBJ2-7,TRBD1,TRBV15,CATSRKPGQGVFEQYF,TGTGCCACCAGCAGAAAACCGGGACAGGGTGTATTCGAGCAGTACTTC